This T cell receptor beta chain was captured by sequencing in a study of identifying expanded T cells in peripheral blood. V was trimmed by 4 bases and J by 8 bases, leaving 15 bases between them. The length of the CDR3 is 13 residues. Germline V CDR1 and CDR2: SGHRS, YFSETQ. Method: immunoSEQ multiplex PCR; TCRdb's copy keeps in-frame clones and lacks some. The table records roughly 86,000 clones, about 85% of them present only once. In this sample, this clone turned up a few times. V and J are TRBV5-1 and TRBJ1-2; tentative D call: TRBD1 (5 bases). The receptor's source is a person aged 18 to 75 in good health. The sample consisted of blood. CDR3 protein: CASSRFGGRGYTF. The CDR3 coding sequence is TGCGCCAGCAGCCGATTCGGGGGTAGAGGCTACACCTTC. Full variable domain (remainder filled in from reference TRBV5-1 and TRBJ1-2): KAGVTQTPRYLIKTRGQQVTLSCSPISGHRSVSWYQQTPGQGLQFLFEYFSETQRNKGNFPGRFSGRQFSNSRSEMNVSTLELGDSALYLCASSRFGGRGYTFGSGTRLTVV.